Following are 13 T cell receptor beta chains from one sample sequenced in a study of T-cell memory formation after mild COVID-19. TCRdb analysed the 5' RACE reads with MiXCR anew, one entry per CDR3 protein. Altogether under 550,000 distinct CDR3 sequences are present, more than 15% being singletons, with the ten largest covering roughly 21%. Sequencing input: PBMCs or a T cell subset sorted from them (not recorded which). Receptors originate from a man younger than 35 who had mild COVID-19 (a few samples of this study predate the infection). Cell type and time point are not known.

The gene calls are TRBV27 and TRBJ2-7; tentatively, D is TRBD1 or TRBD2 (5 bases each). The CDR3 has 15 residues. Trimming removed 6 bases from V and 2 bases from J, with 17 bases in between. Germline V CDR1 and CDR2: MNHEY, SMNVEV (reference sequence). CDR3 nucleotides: TGTGCCAGCAGCCCCATCGGGGCAGTAACCTACGAGCAGTACTTC. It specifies CASSPIGAVTYEQYF.

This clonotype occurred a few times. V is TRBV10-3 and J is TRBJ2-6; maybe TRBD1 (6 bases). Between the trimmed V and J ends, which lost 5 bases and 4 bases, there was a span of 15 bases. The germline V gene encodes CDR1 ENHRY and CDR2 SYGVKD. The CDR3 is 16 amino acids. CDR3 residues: CAISTHSTGGANVLTF. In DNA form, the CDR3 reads TGTGCCATCAGTACCCATTCGACAGGAGGGGCCAACGTCCTGACTTTC.

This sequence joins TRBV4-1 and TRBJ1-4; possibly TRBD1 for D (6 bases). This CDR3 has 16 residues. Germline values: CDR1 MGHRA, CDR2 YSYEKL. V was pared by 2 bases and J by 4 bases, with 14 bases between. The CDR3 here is CASSQSRGPLNEKLFF. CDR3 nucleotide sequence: TGCGCCAGCAGCCAATCCCGGGGGCCTCTTAATGAAAAACTGTTTTTT.

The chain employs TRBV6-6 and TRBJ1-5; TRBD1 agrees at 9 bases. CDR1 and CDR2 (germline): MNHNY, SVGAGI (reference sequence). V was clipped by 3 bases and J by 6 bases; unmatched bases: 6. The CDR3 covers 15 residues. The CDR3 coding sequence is TGTGCCAGCAGTTATGGACAGGGGAGCTTTCAGCCCCAGCATTTT. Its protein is CASSYGQGSFQPQHF.

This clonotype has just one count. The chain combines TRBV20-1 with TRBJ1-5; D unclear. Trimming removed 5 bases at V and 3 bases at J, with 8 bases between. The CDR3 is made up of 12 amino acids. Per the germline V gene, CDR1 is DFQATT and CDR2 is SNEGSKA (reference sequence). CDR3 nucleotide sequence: TGCAGTGCTGGCAGAAACAATCAGCCCCAGCATTTT. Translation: CSAGRNNQPQHF.

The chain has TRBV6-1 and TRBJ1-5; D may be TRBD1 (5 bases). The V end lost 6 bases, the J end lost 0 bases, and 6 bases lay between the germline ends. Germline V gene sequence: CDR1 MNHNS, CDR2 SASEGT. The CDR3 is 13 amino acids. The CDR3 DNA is TGTGCCAGCAGGGGACTTAGCAATCAGCCCCAGCATTTT. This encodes CASRGLSNQPQHF.

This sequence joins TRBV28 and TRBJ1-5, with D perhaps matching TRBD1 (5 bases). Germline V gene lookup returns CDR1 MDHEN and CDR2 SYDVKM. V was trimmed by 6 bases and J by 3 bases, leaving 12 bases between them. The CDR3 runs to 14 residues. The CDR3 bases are TGTGCCAGCAGCACCCGGGACTTCAATCAGCCCCAGCATTTT. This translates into CASSTRDFNQPQHF.

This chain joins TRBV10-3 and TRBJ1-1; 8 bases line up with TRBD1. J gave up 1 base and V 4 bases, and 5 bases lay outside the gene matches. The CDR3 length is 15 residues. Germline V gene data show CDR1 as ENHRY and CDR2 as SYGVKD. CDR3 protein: CAISGVGTGNTEAFF. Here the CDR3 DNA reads TGTGCCATCAGTGGGGTTGGGACAGGGAACACTGAAGCTTTCTTT.

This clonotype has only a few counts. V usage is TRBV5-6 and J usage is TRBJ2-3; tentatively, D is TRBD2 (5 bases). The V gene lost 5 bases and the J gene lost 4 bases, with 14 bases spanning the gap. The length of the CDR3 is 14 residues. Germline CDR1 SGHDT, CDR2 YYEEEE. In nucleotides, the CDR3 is TGTGCCAGCAGTTCAATGGAGAGGGCAGATACGCAGTATTTT. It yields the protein CASSSMERADTQYF.

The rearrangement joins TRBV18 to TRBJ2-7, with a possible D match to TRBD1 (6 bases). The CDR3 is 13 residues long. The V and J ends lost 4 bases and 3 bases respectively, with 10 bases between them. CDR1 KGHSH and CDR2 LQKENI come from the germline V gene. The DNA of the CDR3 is TGTGCCAGCTCACGGGGACAATACTACGAGCAGTACTTC. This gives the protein CASSRGQYYEQYF.

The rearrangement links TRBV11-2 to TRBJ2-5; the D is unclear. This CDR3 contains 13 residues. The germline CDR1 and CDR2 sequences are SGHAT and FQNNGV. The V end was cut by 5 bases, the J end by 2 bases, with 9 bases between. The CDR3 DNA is TGTGCCAGCAGCCCCGGTTGGCAAGAGACCCAGTACTTC. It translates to CASSPGWQETQYF.

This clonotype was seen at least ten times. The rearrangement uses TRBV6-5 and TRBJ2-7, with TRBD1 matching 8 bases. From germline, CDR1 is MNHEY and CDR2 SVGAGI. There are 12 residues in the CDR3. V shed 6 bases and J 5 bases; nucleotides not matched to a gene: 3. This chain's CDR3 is CASSPDRDEQYF. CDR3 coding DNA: TGTGCCAGCAGCCCGGACAGGGACGAGCAGTACTTC.

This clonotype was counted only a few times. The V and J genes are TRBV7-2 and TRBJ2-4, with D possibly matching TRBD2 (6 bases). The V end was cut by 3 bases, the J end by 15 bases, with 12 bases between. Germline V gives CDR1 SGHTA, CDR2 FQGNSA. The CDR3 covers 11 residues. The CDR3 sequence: CASSFGRDWYF. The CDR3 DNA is TGTGCCAGCAGCTTCGGCAGGGACTGGTACTTC.